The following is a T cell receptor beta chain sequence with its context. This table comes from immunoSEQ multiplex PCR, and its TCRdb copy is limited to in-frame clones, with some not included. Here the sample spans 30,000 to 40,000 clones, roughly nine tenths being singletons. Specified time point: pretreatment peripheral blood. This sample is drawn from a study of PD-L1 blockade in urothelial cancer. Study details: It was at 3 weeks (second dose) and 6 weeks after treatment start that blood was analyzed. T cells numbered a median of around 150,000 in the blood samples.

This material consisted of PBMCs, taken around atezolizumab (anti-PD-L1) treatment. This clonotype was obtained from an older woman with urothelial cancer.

CDR3 loop: CASSRDGTDTQYF. The CDR3 nucleotides are TGTGCCAGCAGCCGGGATGGCACAGATACGCAGTATTTT. The rearrangement joins TRBV7-3 to TRBJ2-3, with D possibly being TRBD2 (5 bases). V was clipped by 5 bases and J by 1 base, with 7 bases between them. The length of the CDR3 is 13 residues. Germline V gene data show CDR1 as SGHTA and CDR2 as FQGTGA.